These 23 T cell receptor beta chains were sequenced from one sample in a study of T cell repertoires in cytomegalovirus infection. Their cognate antigens are unknown. TCRdb re-called the reads through MiXCR, storing one row per CDR3 protein. This sample has 700,000 to 850,000 distinct CDR3 sequences, with about 30% found just once. Sequenced material: cultured CD8+ T cells from PBMCs, taken from culture after CMV antigen stimulation. The receptors were sampled from a human donor in good health (CMV status not recorded). Some clones in this sample may be carry-over from other donors' samples.

The chain joins TRBV6-5 to TRBJ1-1, with a possible D match to TRBD1 (6 bases). Germline loops: CDR1 MNHEY, CDR2 SVGAGI. V was trimmed by 4 bases and J by 9 bases, leaving 12 bases between them. The CDR3 is made up of 12 amino acids. CDR3 bases: TGTGCCAGCAGTTCTGGACAGCTACAAGCTTTCTTT. Encoded protein: CASSSGQLQAFF.

This clonotype was observed many times. The chain combines TRBV7-2 with TRBJ2-3, with TRBD2 matching 11 bases. The germline V gene encodes CDR1 SGHTA and CDR2 FQGNSA. V was pared by 5 bases and J by 4 bases, with 14 bases of the junction left unmatched. This CDR3 region has 18 residues. Written as DNA, the CDR3 is TGTGCCAGCAGCCTCTTAGCGGGGGGGCCGATTGGCGCAGATACGCAGTATTTT. Translating gives CASSLLAGGPIGADTQYF.

V gene TRBV20-1 combines with J gene TRBJ1-2; maybe TRBD1 (6 bases). Trimming took 6 bases from V and 6 from J, leaving 23 bases between them. The CDR3 loop spans 15 amino acids. Germline CDR1 DFQATT, CDR2 SNEGSKA (reference sequence). CDR3 bases: TGCAGTGCGAGGGGGGTCAGGGCCGACCGAGATGGCTACACCTTC. It translates to CSARGVRADRDGYTF.

This clonotype has more than one count but fewer than ten. V and J are TRBV19 and TRBJ2-2, with 9 bases identical to TRBD2. The CDR3 has 15 amino acids. The germline CDR1 and CDR2 sequences are LNHDA and SQIVND (reference sequence). With V trimmed by 3 bases and J by 7 bases, 6 bases remained unmatched. CDR3 DNA sequence: TGTGCCAGTAGTATCGGACTAGCGTGGAACGGGGAGCTGTTTTTT. Protein product: CASSIGLAWNGELFF.

V usage is TRBV12-3 or TRBV12-4 and J usage is TRBJ2-2; tentative D call: TRBD1 (5 bases). This CDR3 has 13 residues. The ends were cut back, 0 bases at V and 7 bases at J, with 6 bases in the middle. CDR3 protein: CASSLARGGELFF. CDR3 DNA: TGTGCCAGCAGTTTAGCTAGGGGCGGGGAGCTGTTTTTT.

Comment on this clonotype: It may be a read error: a sequence one base away is much more abundant. The chain recombines TRBV11-3 with TRBJ2-1; maybe TRBD2 (5 bases). The assigned J gene may be wrong: the sequence end matches TRBJ2-7 better. Germline V lookup: CDR1 SGHNT, CDR2 YENEEA. The CDR3 is 16 residues long. The CDR3 sequence is CASSLSGVGSYNEQYF. The CDR3 bases are TGTGCCAGCAGCTTATCCGGGGTAGGCTCCTACAATGAGCAGTACTTC.

This clonotype was seen a few times. The J gene is TRBJ2-7, the V gene TRBV6-6, with D unclear. CDR3 size: 15 residues. CDR1 is MNHNY and CDR2 is SVGAGI in the germline V gene (reference sequence). V gave up 5 bases and J gave up 2 bases, with 16 bases separating them. CDR3 in amino acids: CASSALQTLTYEQYF. The DNA for the CDR3 is TGTGCCAGCAGTGCCTTACAGACGCTAACCTACGAGCAGTACTTC.

The chain couples TRBV27 to TRBJ1-1; D ambiguous. Trimming took 6 bases from V and 4 from J, leaving 12 bases between them. In germline, CDR1 is MNHEY, CDR2 SMNVEV (reference sequence). The CDR3 totals 13 residues. CDR3 sequence: CASRPLGSTEAFF. The CDR3 region has the DNA TGTGCCAGCAGACCTCTCGGTAGCACTGAAGCTTTCTTT.

The chain has TRBV12-3 or TRBV12-4 and TRBJ1-2; TRBD1 agrees at 7 bases. V dropped 3 bases and J dropped 0; count of bases not matched to a gene: 16. The CDR3 loop spans 19 amino acids. The CDR3 DNA sequence: TGTGCCAGCAGTTTTATGGTAGGGGGGACAGATCTGACTAACTATGGCTACACCTTC. Translation gives CASSFMVGGTDLTNYGYTF.

This chain joins TRBV6-1 and TRBJ2-2; D is unclear. The V end lost 6 bases, the J end lost 3 bases, and 5 bases lay between the germline ends. Germline CDR1 MNHNS, CDR2 SASEGT. There are 12 residues in the CDR3. The CDR3 DNA sequence: TGTGCCAGCAGGGAGTACACCGGGGAGCTGTTTTTT. This codes for CASREYTGELFF.

The chain uses TRBV27 and TRBJ2-5, with 12 bases aligning to TRBD2. Unmatched junction bases numbered 4, after V lost 3 bases and J lost 5 bases. The V gene's germline CDR1 is MNHEY and CDR2 SMNVEV (reference sequence). This CDR3 has 15 residues. The CDR3 here is CASSFGGTSGETQYF. The CDR3 region has the DNA TGTGCCAGCAGTTTCGGTGGGACTAGCGGGGAGACCCAGTACTTC.

This clonotype was counted a few times. J is TRBJ1-5 and V is TRBV28, with D possibly matching TRBD1 (5 bases). The CDR3 is 14 residues long. Trimming removed 5 bases from V and 0 bases from J, with 8 bases in between. In germline, CDR1 is MDHEN, CDR2 SYDVKM. The CDR3 DNA sequence: TGTGCCAGCAGTCCAGGGCTTAGCAATCAGCCCCAGCATTTT. It encodes CASSPGLSNQPQHF.

This clonotype came up a few times. The CDR3: CASSQEGRENEKLFF. CDR3 nucleotides: TGCGCCAGCAGCCAAGAAGGGAGAGAAAATGAAAAACTGTTTTTT. V gene TRBV4-1 combines with J gene TRBJ1-4, with unresolved D. Germline values: CDR1 MGHRA, CDR2 YSYEKL. The V end lost 0 bases, the J end lost 5 bases, and 10 bases lay between the germline ends. The CDR3 sequence is 15 residues long.

This clonotype has just a few counts. V and J are TRBV4-3 and TRBJ2-3; perhaps TRBD1 as D (6 bases). The germline gives CDR1 LGHNA, CDR2 YSLEER. The CDR3 covers 15 residues. Between the trimmed V and J ends, which lost 3 bases and 2 bases, there was a span of 12 bases. CDR3 amino acids: CASSQTRGYTDTQYF. CDR3 in DNA: TGCGCCAGCAGCCAGACAAGGGGGTACACAGATACGCAGTATTTT.

The genes are TRBV6-2 or TRBV6-3 and TRBJ2-3; D is perhaps TRBD2 (6 bases). The CDR3 has 17 amino acids. Trimming took off 5 bases at V and 0 bases at J, with 18 bases between the two ends. Germline CDR1 is MNHEY and CDR2 is SVGEGT. This chain's CDR3 is CASSHHPFGGSTDTQYF. The CDR3 nucleotides read TGTGCCAGCAGTCATCATCCATTCGGGGGAAGCACAGATACGCAGTATTTT.

The J gene is TRBJ1-5, the V gene TRBV6-2 or TRBV6-3; D uncertain. Germline V lookup: CDR1 MNHEY, CDR2 SVGEGT. V lost 0 bases and J lost 7, with 13 bases in between. This CDR3 is 15 amino acids long. The CDR3 DNA is TGTGCCAGCAGTTACTCGTCGCTTGTCGGGCAGCCCCAGCATTTT. It codes for CASSYSSLVGQPQHF.

The rearrangement uses TRBV12-3 or TRBV12-4 and TRBJ1-4; no firm D call. V lost 3 bases to trimming and J lost 0 bases, with 14 bases between them. The CDR3 covers 17 residues. The CDR3 nucleotides read TGTGCCAGCAGTTTTATGATGAGGCGCTCAACTAATGAAAAACTGTTTTTT. Translation gives CASSFMMRRSTNEKLFF.

The chain has TRBV15 and TRBJ2-3; D perhaps matches TRBD1 (6 bases). CDR1 is LNHNV and CDR2 is YYDKDF in the germline V gene (reference sequence). V lost 6 bases and J lost 4, with 8 bases in between. There are 12 residues in the CDR3. The CDR3 DNA is TGTGCCACCAGGGGGGCCCCAGATACGCAGTATTTT. Amino acids: CATRGAPDTQYF.

The table lists this clonotype with a few counts. The rearrangement joins TRBV27 to TRBJ2-3; D may be TRBD1 or TRBD2 (5 bases each). This CDR3 comprises 11 residues. Germline V gene data show CDR1 as MNHEY and CDR2 as SMNVEV (reference sequence). The V end lost 8 bases, the J end lost 4 bases, and 7 bases lay between the germline ends. For the CDR3, the DNA is TGTGCCAGCTGGGGACCAGATACGCAGTATTTT. Amino acids: CASWGPDTQYF.

This clonotype has more than one count but fewer than ten. The J gene is TRBJ1-1, the V gene TRBV5-1, with D maybe TRBD1 (6 bases). Looked up from germline, CDR1 is SGHRS and CDR2 is YFSETQ. Trimming shortened V by 5 bases and J by 4 bases, and 18 bases separated the two germline ends. The CDR3 is made up of 15 amino acids. CDR3 DNA sequence: TGCGCCAGCAGAGGGGGGAGGATAGTTCCCACTGAAGCTTTCTTT. Protein: CASRGGRIVPTEAFF.

This clonotype has more than one count but fewer than ten. The V call is TRBV27, the J call TRBJ1-1, with a weak D call TRBD1 (6 bases). V shed 3 bases and J shed 1 base, with 9 bases lying between them. This CDR3 is 14 amino acids long. Germline lookup yields CDR1 MNHEY and CDR2 SMNVEV (reference sequence). The CDR3 DNA reads as TGTGCCAGCAGTTTCGGGGGGGCGAACACTGAAGCTTTCTTT. Its protein is CASSFGGANTEAFF.

CDR3 coding DNA: TGTGCCAGCAGTGCACCCGGGACAGGGTACAATGAGCAGTTCTTC. Its translation: CASSAPGTGYNEQFF. The chain combines TRBV12-3 or TRBV12-4 with TRBJ2-1, with 9 nucleotides matching TRBD1. The CDR3 is 15 residues long. V lost 5 bases, J lost 4 bases, and 6 bases stayed unmatched.

The chain employs TRBV7-9 and TRBJ2-4; D is tentatively TRBD1 or TRBD2 (5 bases each). The ends were cut back, 5 bases at V and 1 base at J, with 9 bases in the middle. The CDR3 totals 14 residues. Per germline, CDR1 SEHNR and CDR2 FQNEAQ (reference sequence). CDR3 amino acids: CASSPEGAKNIQYF. In DNA form, the CDR3 reads TGTGCCAGCAGCCCAGAGGGGGCCAAAAACATTCAGTACTTC.